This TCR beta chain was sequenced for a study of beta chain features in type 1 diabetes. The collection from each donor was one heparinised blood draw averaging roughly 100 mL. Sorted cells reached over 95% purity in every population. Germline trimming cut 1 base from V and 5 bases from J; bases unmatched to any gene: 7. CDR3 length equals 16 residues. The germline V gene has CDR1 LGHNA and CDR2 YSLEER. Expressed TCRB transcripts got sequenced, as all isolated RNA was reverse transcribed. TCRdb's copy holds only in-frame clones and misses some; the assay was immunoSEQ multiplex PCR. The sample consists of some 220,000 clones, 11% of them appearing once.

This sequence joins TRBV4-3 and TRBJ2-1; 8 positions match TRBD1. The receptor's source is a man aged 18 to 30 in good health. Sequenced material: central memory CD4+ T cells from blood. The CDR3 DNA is TGCGCCAGCAGCCAAGCCTCCGGACAGGGAAACAATGAGCAGTTCTTC. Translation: CASSQASGQGNNEQFF.